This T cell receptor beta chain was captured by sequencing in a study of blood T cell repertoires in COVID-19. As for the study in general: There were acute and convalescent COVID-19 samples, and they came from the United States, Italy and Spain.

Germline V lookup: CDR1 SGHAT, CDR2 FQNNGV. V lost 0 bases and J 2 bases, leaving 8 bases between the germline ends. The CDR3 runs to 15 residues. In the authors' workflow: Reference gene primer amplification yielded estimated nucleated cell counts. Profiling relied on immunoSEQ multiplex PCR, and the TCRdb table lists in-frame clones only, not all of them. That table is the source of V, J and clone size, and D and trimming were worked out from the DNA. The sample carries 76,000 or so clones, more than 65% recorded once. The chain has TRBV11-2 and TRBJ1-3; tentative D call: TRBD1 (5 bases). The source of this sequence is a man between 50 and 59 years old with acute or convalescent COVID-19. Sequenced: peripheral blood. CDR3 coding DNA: TGTGCCAGCAGCTTAGATTCGGGGGCTGGAAACACCATATATTTT. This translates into CASSLDSGAGNTIYF.